This is a list of T cell receptor beta chains from one sample in a study of blood T cell repertoires in COVID-19. Libraries were prepared by immunoSEQ multiplex PCR; TCRdb keeps only in-frame clonotypes and omits some of them. Of 150,000 to 200,000 clones in the sample, about 85% were seen once. Input material: peripheral blood. These receptors were taken from a man aged 55 to 70 with acute or convalescent COVID-19. Each CDR3 is given with its conserved first and last residue. The D gene is left open where the match is weak. Clone size is not always given. Where it is, it says once, few, many or a class for expanded clones.

cdr3_nt: TGTGCCAGCAGCCAATCCAACCGGGCCCCGGGGTCACCCCTCCACTTT
cdr3_aa: CASSQSNRAPGSPLHF
clone_size: few
j_call: TRBJ1-6
d_call: -
v_call: TRBV4-2

cdr3_nt: TGTGCCAGCAGCTTGATAAGCCGGGAAGGCTATGGCTACACCTTC
cdr3_aa: CASSLISREGYGYTF
clone_size: -
j_call: TRBJ1-2
d_call: -
v_call: TRBV5-5

cdr3_nt: TGTGCCATCAGTCAGGGCTACACCATATATTTT
cdr3_aa: CAISQGYTIYF
clone_size: -
j_call: TRBJ1-3
d_call: -
v_call: TRBV10-3

cdr3_nt: TGCGCCAGCAGCCTCACTAGCGGGCCCTTCAATGAGCAGTTCTTC
cdr3_aa: CASSLTSGPFNEQFF
clone_size: -
j_call: TRBJ2-1
d_call: TRBD2
v_call: TRBV5-1

cdr3_nt: TGCGCCAGCAGCCTGAACGCGGCGGGCAACAATGAGCAGTTCTTC
cdr3_aa: CASSLNAAGNNEQFF
clone_size: -
j_call: TRBJ2-1
d_call: -
v_call: TRBV5-1

cdr3_nt: TGTGCCTGGAGTGTACAGGGGGACACCGGGGAGCTGTTTTTT
cdr3_aa: CAWSVQGDTGELFF
clone_size: once
j_call: TRBJ2-2
d_call: TRBD1
v_call: TRBV30

cdr3_nt: TGTGCCAGCAGCTTAAATAACGGACAGAACACTGAAGCTTTCTTT
cdr3_aa: CASSLNNGQNTEAFF
clone_size: once
j_call: TRBJ1-1
d_call: -
v_call: TRBV7-8

cdr3_nt: TGCGCCAGCAGCTCAACAGGGGGCGGCTCTGGAAACACCATATATTTT
cdr3_aa: CASSSTGGGSGNTIYF
clone_size: once
j_call: TRBJ1-3
d_call: TRBD1
v_call: TRBV5-1

cdr3_nt: TGTGCCAGCAGCCTGGGGGGCCTCTATGAGCAGTTCTTC
cdr3_aa: CASSLGGLYEQFF
clone_size: -
j_call: TRBJ2-1
d_call: -
v_call: TRBV5-6

cdr3_nt: TGCGCCAGCAGCATAGGACAGGGGGCTAGCACAGATACGCAGTATTTT
cdr3_aa: CASSIGQGASTDTQYF
clone_size: -
j_call: TRBJ2-3
d_call: TRBD1
v_call: TRBV5-1

cdr3_nt: TGTGCCAGCAGCTTAATCAGGGCCGCTAATGAAAAACTGTTTTTT
cdr3_aa: CASSLIRAANEKLFF
clone_size: -
j_call: TRBJ1-4
d_call: -
v_call: TRBV11-2

cdr3_nt: TGTGCCAGCAGCCAAGCCAGACAGGGGGGAGCTGAAGCTTTCTTT
cdr3_aa: CASSQARQGGAEAFF
clone_size: -
j_call: TRBJ1-1
d_call: TRBD1
v_call: TRBV14

cdr3_nt: TGTGCCAGCAGCTCCCAAAAACAGGGGGCTAACACTGAAGCTTTCTTT
cdr3_aa: CASSSQKQGANTEAFF
clone_size: -
j_call: TRBJ1-1
d_call: TRBD1
v_call: TRBV5-4

cdr3_nt: TGTGCCAGCAGCCCCTGGACTGAAGAGACCCAGTACTTC
cdr3_aa: CASSPWTEETQYF
clone_size: -
j_call: TRBJ2-5
d_call: -
v_call: TRBV5-4

cdr3_nt: TGTGCCATCAGTGCCTTAATGGGAGGACAGGCTAGCACAGATACGCAGTATTTT
cdr3_aa: CAISALMGGQASTDTQYF
clone_size: -
j_call: TRBJ2-3
d_call: -
v_call: TRBV10-3

cdr3_nt: TGTGCCAGTAGTATAGGTGCGAAACCACCCTACGAGCAGTACTTC
cdr3_aa: CASSIGAKPPYEQYF
clone_size: once
j_call: TRBJ2-7
d_call: -
v_call: TRBV19

cdr3_nt: TGTGCCACCAGTGGTGGACAGGCCTACGAGCAGTACTTC
cdr3_aa: CATSGGQAYEQYF
clone_size: -
j_call: TRBJ2-7
d_call: TRBD1
v_call: TRBV24-1

cdr3_nt: TGTGCCAGCAGCAGGGGGTATGAGAATTCACCCCTCCACTTT
cdr3_aa: CASSRGYENSPLHF
clone_size: -
j_call: TRBJ1-6
d_call: -
v_call: TRBV3-1/TRBV3-2

cdr3_nt: TGTGCCACCAGCACCCAGGTTGACTATGGCTACACCTTC
cdr3_aa: CATSTQVDYGYTF
clone_size: -
j_call: TRBJ1-2
d_call: -
v_call: TRBV15

cdr3_nt: TGTGCCAGTAGTATAAGGCCGGACAAGGGTTGGGCGGAGTTCTTT
cdr3_aa: CASSIRPDKGWAEFF
clone_size: -
j_call: TRBJ1-1
d_call: -
v_call: TRBV19

cdr3_nt: TGTGCCAGCATTCAAACCGGGGTCCAGAATCAGCCCCAGCATTTT
cdr3_aa: CASIQTGVQNQPQHF
clone_size: -
j_call: TRBJ1-5
d_call: -
v_call: TRBV2

cdr3_nt: TGTGCCAGCAGCCCTCGGACTAGCGGGCAAGAGACCCAGTACTTC
cdr3_aa: CASSPRTSGQETQYF
clone_size: once
j_call: TRBJ2-5
d_call: TRBD2
v_call: TRBV9

cdr3_nt: TGTGCCAGCAGTCTTGACAGGGGGCATGAAAAACTGTTTTTT
cdr3_aa: CASSLDRGHEKLFF
clone_size: -
j_call: TRBJ1-4
d_call: TRBD1
v_call: TRBV5-4

cdr3_nt: TGTGCCAGCAGATACGGGACAGGGGGGAATCAGCCCCAGCATTTT
cdr3_aa: CASRYGTGGNQPQHF
clone_size: -
j_call: TRBJ1-5
d_call: TRBD1
v_call: TRBV27

cdr3_nt: TGCGGAGGTCTCAAATTGGGCACCATATATTTT
cdr3_aa: CGGLKLGTIYF
clone_size: -
j_call: TRBJ1-3
d_call: -
v_call: TRBV29-1

cdr3_nt: TGTGCCAGCAGTGGACGGACAGGGTTAAGAACCGGGGAGCTGTTTTTT
cdr3_aa: CASSGRTGLRTGELFF
clone_size: -
j_call: TRBJ2-2
d_call: TRBD1
v_call: TRBV25-1

cdr3_nt: TGTGCCAGAAGCTTGGAGGGCGGAGGAGAGTATGGCTACACCTTC
cdr3_aa: CARSLEGGGEYGYTF
clone_size: -
j_call: TRBJ1-2
d_call: -
v_call: TRBV5-3

cdr3_nt: TGTGCCAGCAGTGAGCAACGGGACAGGTTAAACTATGGCTACACCTTC
cdr3_aa: CASSEQRDRLNYGYTF
clone_size: -
j_call: TRBJ1-2
d_call: TRBD1
v_call: TRBV25-1

cdr3_nt: TGTGCCAGCAGGGGGACTGAGCGCCACACCATATATTTT
cdr3_aa: CASRGTERHTIYF
clone_size: -
j_call: TRBJ1-3
d_call: -
v_call: TRBV6-5

cdr3_nt: TGCGCCAGCAGCCCAACAAACGGGGTCTCCGAAGCTTTCTTT
cdr3_aa: CASSPTNGVSEAFF
clone_size: -
j_call: TRBJ1-1
d_call: -
v_call: TRBV5-1

cdr3_nt: TGTGCCAGCAGCTTGCGGACAGGGACTACAGATACGCAGTATTTT
cdr3_aa: CASSLRTGTTDTQYF
clone_size: -
j_call: TRBJ2-3
d_call: TRBD1
v_call: TRBV11-3

cdr3_nt: TGTGCCAGCAGCCCGGAGCTTCAAGAGACCCAGTACTTC
cdr3_aa: CASSPELQETQYF
clone_size: once
j_call: TRBJ2-5
d_call: -
v_call: TRBV7-9

cdr3_nt: TGTGCCAGCAGTACCCCCCGGACAGGGGAGCGTGGCTACACCTTC
cdr3_aa: CASSTPRTGERGYTF
clone_size: -
j_call: TRBJ1-2
d_call: TRBD1
v_call: TRBV6-5

cdr3_nt: TGTGCCACCAGTGATCCCCCGACAGGGTTAAACCAAGAGACCCAGTACTTC
cdr3_aa: CATSDPPTGLNQETQYF
clone_size: once
j_call: TRBJ2-5
d_call: TRBD1
v_call: TRBV24-1

cdr3_nt: TGCGCCAGCAGCTTGGACAGGGGTAGGACTGAAGCTTTCTTT
cdr3_aa: CASSLDRGRTEAFF
clone_size: -
j_call: TRBJ1-1
d_call: TRBD1
v_call: TRBV5-1

cdr3_nt: TGTGCCAGCAGAAATCAACAGGCTGGCGAGGAGCTGTTTTTT
cdr3_aa: CASRNQQAGEELFF
clone_size: -
j_call: TRBJ2-2
d_call: -
v_call: TRBV2

cdr3_nt: TGTGCCAGCAGTTACGGAGGCCAGGGGTTAGAGACCCAGTACTTC
cdr3_aa: CASSYGGQGLETQYF
clone_size: -
j_call: TRBJ2-5
d_call: -
v_call: TRBV6-6

cdr3_nt: TGTGCCAGTGATCGGGGTCCAGGGAGGGACAATCAGCCCCAGCATTTT
cdr3_aa: CASDRGPGRDNQPQHF
clone_size: -
j_call: TRBJ1-5
d_call: -
v_call: TRBV19